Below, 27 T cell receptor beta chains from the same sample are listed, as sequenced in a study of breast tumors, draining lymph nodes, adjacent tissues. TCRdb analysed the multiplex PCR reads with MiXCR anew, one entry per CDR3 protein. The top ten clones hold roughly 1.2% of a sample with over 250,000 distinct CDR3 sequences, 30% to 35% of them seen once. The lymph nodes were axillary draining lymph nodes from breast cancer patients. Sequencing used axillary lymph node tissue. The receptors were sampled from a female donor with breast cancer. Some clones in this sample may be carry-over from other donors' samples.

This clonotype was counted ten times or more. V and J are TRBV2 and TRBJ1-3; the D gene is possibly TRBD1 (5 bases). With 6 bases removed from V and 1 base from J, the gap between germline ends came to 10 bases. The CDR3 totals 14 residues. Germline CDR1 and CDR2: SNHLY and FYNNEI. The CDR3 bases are TGTGCCAGCAGGGATCCAGGGTCTGGAAACACCATATATTTT. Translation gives CASRDPGSGNTIYF.

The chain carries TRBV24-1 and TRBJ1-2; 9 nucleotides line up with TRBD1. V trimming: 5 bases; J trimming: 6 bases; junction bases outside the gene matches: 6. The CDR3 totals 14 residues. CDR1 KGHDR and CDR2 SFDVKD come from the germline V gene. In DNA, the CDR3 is TGTGCCACCAGTGGGGGGACAGGGTTTAATGGCTACACCTTC. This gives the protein CATSGGTGFNGYTF.

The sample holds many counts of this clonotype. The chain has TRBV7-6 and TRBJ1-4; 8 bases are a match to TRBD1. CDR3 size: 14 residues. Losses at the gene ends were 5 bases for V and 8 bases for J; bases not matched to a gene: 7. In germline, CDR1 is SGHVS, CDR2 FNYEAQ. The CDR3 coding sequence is TGTGCCAGCAGCCGCGGGACAGGCAAAGAAAAACTGTTTTTT. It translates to CASSRGTGKEKLFF. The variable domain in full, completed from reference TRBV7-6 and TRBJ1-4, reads GAGVSQSPRYKVTKRGQDVALRCDPISGHVSLYWYRQALGQGPEFLTYFNYEAQQDKSGLPNDRFSAERPEGSISTLTIQRTEQRDSAMYRCASSRGTGKEKLFFGSGTQLSVL.

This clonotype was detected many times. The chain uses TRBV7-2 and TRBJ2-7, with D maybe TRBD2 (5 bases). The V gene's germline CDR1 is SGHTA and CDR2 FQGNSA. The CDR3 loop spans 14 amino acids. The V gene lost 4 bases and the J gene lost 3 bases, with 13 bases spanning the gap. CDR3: CASSSNNRDYEQYF. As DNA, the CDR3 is TGTGCCAGCAGCTCCAATAACCGGGACTACGAGCAGTACTTC.

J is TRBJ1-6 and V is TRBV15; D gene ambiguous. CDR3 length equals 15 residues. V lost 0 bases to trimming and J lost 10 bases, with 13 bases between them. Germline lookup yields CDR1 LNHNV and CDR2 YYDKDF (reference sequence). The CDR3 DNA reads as TGTGCCACCAGCAGAGATAGGAACTTCCTATCACCCCTCCACTTT. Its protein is CATSRDRNFLSPLHF.

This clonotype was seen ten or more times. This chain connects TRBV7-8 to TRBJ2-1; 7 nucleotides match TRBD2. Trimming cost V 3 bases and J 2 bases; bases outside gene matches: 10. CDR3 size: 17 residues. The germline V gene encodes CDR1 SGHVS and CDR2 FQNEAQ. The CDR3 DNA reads TGTGCCAGCAGCTTGTTTGCGGGAGAGGTCGCCTACAATGAGCAGTTCTTC. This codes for CASSLFAGEVAYNEQFF. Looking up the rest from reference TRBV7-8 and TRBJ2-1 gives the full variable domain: GAGVSQSPRYKVAKRGQDVALRCDPISGHVSLFWYQQALGQGPEFLTYFQNEAQLDKSGLPSDRFFAERPEGSVSTLKIQRTQQEDSAVYLCASSLFAGEVAYNEQFFGPGTRLTVL.

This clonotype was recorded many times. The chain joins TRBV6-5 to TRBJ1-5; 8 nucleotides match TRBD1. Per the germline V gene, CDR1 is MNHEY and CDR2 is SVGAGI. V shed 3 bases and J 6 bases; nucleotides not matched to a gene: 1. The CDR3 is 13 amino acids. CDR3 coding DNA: TGTGCCAGCAGTTATGGACAGGGTCAGCCCCAGCATTTT. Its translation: CASSYGQGQPQHF.

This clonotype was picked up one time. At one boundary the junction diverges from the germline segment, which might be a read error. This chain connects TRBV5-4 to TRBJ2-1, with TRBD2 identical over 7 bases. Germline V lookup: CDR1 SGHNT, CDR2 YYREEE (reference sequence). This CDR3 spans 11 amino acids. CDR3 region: CASKRGSKQFF. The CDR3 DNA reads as TGCGCCAGCAAGCGGGGAAGTAAGCAGTTCTTC. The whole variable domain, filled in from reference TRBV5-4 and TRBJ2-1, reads ETGVTQSPTHLIKTRGQQVTLRCSSQSGHNTVSWYQQALGQGPQFIFQYYREEENGRGNFPPRFSGLQFPNYSSELNVNALELDDSALYLCASKRGSKQFFGPGTRLTVL.

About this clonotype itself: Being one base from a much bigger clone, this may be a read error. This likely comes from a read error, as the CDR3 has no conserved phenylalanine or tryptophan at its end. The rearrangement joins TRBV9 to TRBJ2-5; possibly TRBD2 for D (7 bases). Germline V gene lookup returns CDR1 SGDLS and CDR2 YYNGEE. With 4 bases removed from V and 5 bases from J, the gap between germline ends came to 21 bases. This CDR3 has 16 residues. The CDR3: CASSPVGSGGRETQYL. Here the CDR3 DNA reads TGTGCCAGCAGCCCAGTAGGGTCCGGGGGGCGGGAGACCCAGTACCTC.

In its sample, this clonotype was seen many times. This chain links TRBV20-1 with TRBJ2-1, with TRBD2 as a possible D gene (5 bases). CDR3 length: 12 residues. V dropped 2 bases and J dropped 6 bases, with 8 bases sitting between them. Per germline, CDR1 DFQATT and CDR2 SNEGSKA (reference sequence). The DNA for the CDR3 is TGCAGTGCTAGATGGGGAGTCAATGAGCAGTTCTTC. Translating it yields CSARWGVNEQFF.

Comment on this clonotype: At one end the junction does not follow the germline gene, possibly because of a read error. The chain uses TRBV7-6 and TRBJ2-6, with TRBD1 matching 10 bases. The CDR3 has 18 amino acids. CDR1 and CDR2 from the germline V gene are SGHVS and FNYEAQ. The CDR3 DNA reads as TGTGCCAGCAGCTTAATAGGACAGGGGGGCTCTGGGGCCAACGTCCTGGTTTTC. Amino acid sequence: CASSLIGQGGSGANVLVF.

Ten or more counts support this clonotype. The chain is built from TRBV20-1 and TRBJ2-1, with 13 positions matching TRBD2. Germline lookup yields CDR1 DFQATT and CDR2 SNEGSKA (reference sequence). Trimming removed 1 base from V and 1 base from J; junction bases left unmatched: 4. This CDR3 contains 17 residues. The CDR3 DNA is TGCAGTGCTAGAGGACTAGCGGGAGGTAGGTCCTACAATGAGCAGTTCTTC. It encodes CSARGLAGGRSYNEQFF.

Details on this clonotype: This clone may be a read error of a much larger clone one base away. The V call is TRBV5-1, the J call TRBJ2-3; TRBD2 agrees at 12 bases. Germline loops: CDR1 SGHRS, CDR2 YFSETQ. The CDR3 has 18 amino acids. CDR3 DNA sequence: TGCGCCAGCAGCTTGACCCACCTAGCGGGAGGGCAAGCAGATATGCAGTATTTT. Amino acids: CASSLTHLAGGQADMQYF.

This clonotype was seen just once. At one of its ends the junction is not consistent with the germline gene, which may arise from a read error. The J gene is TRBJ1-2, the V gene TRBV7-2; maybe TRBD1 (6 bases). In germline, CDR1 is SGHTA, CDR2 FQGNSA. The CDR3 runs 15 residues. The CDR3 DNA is TGTGCCAGCAGCTCCCCGGGGGCGGCACACTATGGCTACCCCTTC. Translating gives CASSSPGAAHYGYPF.

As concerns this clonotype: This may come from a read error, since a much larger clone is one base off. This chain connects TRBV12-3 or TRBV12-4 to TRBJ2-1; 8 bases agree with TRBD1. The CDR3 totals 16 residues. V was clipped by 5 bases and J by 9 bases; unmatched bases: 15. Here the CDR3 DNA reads TGTGCCAGCAGTCACCAGACAGGGGTGCGGGTTGGTGAGCAGTTCTTC. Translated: CASSHQTGVRVGEQFF.

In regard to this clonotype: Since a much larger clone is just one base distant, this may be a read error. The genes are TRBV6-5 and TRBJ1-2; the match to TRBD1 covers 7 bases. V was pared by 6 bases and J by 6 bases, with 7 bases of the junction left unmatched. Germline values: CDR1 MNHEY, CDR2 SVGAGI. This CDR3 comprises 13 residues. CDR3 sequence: CASRPTGRHGYTF. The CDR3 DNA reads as TGTGCCAGCAGGCCGACAGGGAGGCATGGCTACACCTTC.

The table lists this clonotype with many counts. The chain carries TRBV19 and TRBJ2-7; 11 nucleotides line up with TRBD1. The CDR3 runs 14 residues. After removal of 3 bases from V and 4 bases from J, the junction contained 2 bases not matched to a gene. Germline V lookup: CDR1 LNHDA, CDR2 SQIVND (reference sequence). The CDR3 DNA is TGTGCCAGTAGTATCGGGACAGGGGGGTACGAGCAGTACTTC. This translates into CASSIGTGGYEQYF.

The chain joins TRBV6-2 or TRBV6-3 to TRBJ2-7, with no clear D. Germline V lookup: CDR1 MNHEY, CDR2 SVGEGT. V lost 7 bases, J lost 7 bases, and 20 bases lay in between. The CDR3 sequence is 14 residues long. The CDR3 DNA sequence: TGTGCCAGCACTCCCACCGGGCCCCTTGCGGAGCAGTACTTC. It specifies CASTPTGPLAEQYF.

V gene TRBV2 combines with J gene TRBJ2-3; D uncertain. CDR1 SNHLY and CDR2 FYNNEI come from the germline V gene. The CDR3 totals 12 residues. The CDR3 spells CASVGSTDTQYF. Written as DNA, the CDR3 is TGTGCTTCCGTGGGGAGCACAGATACGCAGTATTTT.

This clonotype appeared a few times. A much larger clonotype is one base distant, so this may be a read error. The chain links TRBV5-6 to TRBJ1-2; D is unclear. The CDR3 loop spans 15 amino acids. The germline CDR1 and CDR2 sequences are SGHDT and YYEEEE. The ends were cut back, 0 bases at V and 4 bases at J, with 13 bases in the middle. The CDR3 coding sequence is TGTGCCAGCAGCTTGGTTAGTCCTCTTGGCTATGGCTACACCTTC. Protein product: CASSLVSPLGYGYTF.

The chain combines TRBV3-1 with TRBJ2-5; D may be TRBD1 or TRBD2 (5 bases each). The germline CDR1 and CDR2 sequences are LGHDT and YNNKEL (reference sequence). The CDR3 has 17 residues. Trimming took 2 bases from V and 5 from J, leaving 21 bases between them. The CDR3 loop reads CASSQPPSGTRGETQYF. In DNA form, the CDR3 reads TGTGCCAGCAGCCAACCCCCTTCCGGGACCCGGGGCGAGACCCAGTACTTC.

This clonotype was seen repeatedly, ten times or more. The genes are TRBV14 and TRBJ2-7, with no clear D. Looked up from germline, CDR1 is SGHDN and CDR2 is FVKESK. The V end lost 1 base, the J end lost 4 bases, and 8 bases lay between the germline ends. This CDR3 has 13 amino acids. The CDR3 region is CASSQASGYEQYF. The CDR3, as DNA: TGTGCCAGCAGCCAAGCCTCTGGGTACGAGCAGTACTTC.

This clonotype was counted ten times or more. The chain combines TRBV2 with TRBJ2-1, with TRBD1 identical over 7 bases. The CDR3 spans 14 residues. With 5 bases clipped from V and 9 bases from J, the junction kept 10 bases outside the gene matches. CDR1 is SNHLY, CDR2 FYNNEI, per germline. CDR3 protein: CASSPNDRATEQFF. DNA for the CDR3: TGTGCCAGCAGTCCAAATGACAGGGCCACTGAGCAGTTCTTC. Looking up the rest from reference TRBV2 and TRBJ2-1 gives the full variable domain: EPEVTQTPSHQVTQMGQEVILRCVPISNHLYFYWYRQILGQKVEFLVSFYNNEISEKSEIFDDQFSVERPDGSNFTLKIRSTKLEDSAMYFCASSPNDRATEQFFGPGTRLTVL.

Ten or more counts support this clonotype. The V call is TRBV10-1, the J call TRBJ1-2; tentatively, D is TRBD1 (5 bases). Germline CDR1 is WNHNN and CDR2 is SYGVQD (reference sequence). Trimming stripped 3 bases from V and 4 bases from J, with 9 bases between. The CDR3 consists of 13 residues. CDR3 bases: TGCGCCAGCAGTGATGACAGCCTCTATGGCTACACCTTC. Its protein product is CASSDDSLYGYTF.

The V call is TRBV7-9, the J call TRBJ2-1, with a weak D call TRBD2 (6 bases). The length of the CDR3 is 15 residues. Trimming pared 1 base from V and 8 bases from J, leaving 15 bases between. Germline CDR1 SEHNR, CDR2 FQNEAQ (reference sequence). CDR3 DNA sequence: TGTGCCAGCAGCTTAGAGGGAGGCTCTAACTATGAGCAGTTCTTC. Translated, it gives CASSLEGGSNYEQFF.

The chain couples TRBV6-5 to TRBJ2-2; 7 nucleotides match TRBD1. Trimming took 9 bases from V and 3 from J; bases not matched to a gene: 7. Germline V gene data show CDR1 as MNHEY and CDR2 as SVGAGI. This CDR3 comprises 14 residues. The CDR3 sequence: CASNRGAHTGELFF. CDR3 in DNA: TGTGCCAGTAACAGGGGAGCCCACACCGGGGAGCTGTTTTTT.

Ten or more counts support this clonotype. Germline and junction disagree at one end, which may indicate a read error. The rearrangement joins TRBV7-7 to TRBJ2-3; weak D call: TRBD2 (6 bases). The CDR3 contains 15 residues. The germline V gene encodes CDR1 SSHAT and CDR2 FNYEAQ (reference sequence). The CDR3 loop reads CASSISGASTDTQYF. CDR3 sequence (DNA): TGTGCTAGCAGCATTAGCGGAGCGAGCACAGATACGCAGTATTTT.